This section outlines one T cell receptor beta chain sequence together with its context. The target of this receptor is not known. At one of its ends the junction is not consistent with the germline gene, which may arise from a read error. This record belongs to a study of T cells in Graves' hyperthyroidism and ophthalmopathy (dated by TCRdb to the late 2010s). With regard to the full study: TCR V-J signatures able to tell the groups apart were searched for in a discovery cohort of 90 to 100 patients, of whom under 45 had Graves' ophthalmopathy and some 60 had stable Graves' hyperthyroidism. After sampling, hyperthyroidism patients received methimazole starting at 30 mg daily, and ophthalmopathy patients received high-dose intravenous methylprednisolone. In roughly six Graves' hyperthyroidism patients, the study also compared T-cell repertoires from thyroid tissue with T-cell repertoires from blood. Whether ophthalmopathy could be predicted prospectively was tested in an independent validation cohort made up of 18 to 20 hyperthyroidism patients plus 17 patients who later progressed to ophthalmopathy. The paper describes TCR Vbeta CDR3 sequencing of 130 to 150 peripheral blood samples, made up of 43 ophthalmopathy patients, around 78 hyperthyroidism patients and 17 progressor patients. The approximately 90 discovery patients were randomly split 7:3 into training and test sets. What the study reported, not specific to this receptor: Blood samples also contained most of the expanded thyroid clonotypes (frequency above 0.001), which suggests that blood repertoires may reflect thyroid immune responses. A model built on a 13 V-J signature distinguished ophthalmopathy from stable hyperthyroidism, reaching around 88% sensitivity and under 84% specificity in cross-validation and 80%/75% in testing. During validation, the model predicted progression to ophthalmopathy a median of about 6.3 months ahead of onset, with more than 60% sensitivity and 72% to 80% specificity. Sample size was not statistically predetermined, and blinding of investigators to group allocation was not performed.

Exclusion was applied to patients with uncontrolled infections, other autoimmune diseases, pregnancy or lactation. Clinical symptoms, serum thyroxine and TRAb, thyroid ultrasound, and orbital computed tomography formed the basis for the diagnoses. Total RNA was extracted with Trizol reagent, and quality was checked on an Agilent 2100 Bioanalyzer. Sequences ENHRY (CDR1) and SYGVKD (CDR2) are obtained from the germline V gene. The CDR3 contains 16 residues, cysteine and phenylalanine counted. CDR3 DNA only is kept here, 48 bases in frame from base 1. The TCR beta CDR3 regions were amplified from the RNA transcripts. The first round of RT-PCR for the TCR CDR3 was performed with the HTBI primer set and the Qiagen OneStep RT-PCR kit. The libraries were constructed in a second round of multiplex PCR and then size-selected and purified. Paired-end sequencing of the libraries was performed with 100 bp reads on an Illumina HiSeq2000. Turning to the authors' computational methods: SOAPnuke was used to process the raw data, with reads discarded if the reads contained adapters or uncalled bases, had a mean Phred below 15, or lacked an exact constant-primer or identifier match. High-quality paired reads were merged using COPE v1.2.5, and each unique nucleotide sequence was defined as a clonotype. MiTCR v1.1 was used to align clonotypes to the IMGT TRBV, TRBD and TRBJ reference segments. Analysis was restricted to V-J combinations with a frequency above 0.0001, which covered roughly 99% of repertoires. The TCS score was defined as F50 (clonal expansion) divided by E x V (chaos), with BLOSUM62-based TCRdist calculated between CDR3 peptides within each V-J. Welch's t-statistics and random forest reduced just over 500 V-J features to 10 to 15, which were used in a naive Bayes classifier (R e1071). The Morisita-Horn index was used to measure how similar the thyroid and blood repertoires were. Starting from the raw public reads, TCRdb applied fastp trimming at Q25, assembled clones with MiXCR and retained in-frame beta chains. Every entry covers one CDR3 protein and lists the most common genes and DNA from its rows. These V and J calls rely on TCRdb rather than the paper's analysis. The sample includes more than 550,000 distinct CDR3 sequences, with 45% observed a single time. The ten largest make up less than 9% of the sample.

The chain couples TRBV10-3 to TRBJ1-5, and 9 bases in between align with TRBD1. The TCR sequence derives from an adult man with Graves' disease, either hyperthyroidism or ophthalmopathy (not recorded which). The sequencing input was peripheral blood or thyroid tissue (not recorded which). Here is the DNA: TGTGCCAGCAGTGACCACAGGGGGCCGGTGAATCAGCCCCAGCATTTT. Its protein is CASSDHRGPVNQPQHF.